These 13 T cell receptor beta chains were all obtained from the same sample, sequenced in a study of blood T cell repertoires in COVID-19. TCRdb's table, derived via immunoSEQ multiplex PCR, lists solely in-frame clones and lacks some. The sample has roughly 200,000 clones; approximately 83% are singletons. The sequenced sample consisted of peripheral blood. Receptors were obtained from a middle-aged man with acute or convalescent COVID-19.

This chain links TRBV19 with TRBJ2-4, with TRBD1 as a possible D gene (6 bases). Trimming cost V 3 bases and J 7 bases, with 10 bases left between them. The germline gives CDR1 LNHDA, CDR2 SQIVND (reference sequence). The CDR3 sequence is 13 residues long. CDR3 DNA sequence: TGTGCCAGTAGTATCGGGCAGGGGAACATTCAGTACTTC. Its protein is CASSIGQGNIQYF.

The V gene is TRBV19, the J gene TRBJ1-2; the D gene is possibly TRBD1 (6 bases). V was trimmed by 2 bases and J by 8 bases, leaving 15 bases between them. The germline V gene has CDR1 LNHDA and CDR2 SQIVND (reference sequence). The CDR3 has 14 residues. CDR3 sequence (DNA): TGTGCCAGTAGTATAAACTACAGGGATGGCGGCTACACCTTC. This gives the protein CASSINYRDGGYTF.

The chain links TRBV10-3 to TRBJ2-5; D perhaps matches TRBD2 (6 bases). This CDR3 has 12 residues. V lost 10 bases and J lost 5, with 14 bases in between. The germline CDR1 and CDR2 sequences are ENHRY and SYGVKD. The CDR3 sequence: CATGTPEETQYF. The CDR3 DNA reads TGTGCCACCGGGACTCCGGAGGAGACCCAGTACTTC.

V usage is TRBV27 and J usage is TRBJ1-1; D is unresolved. Between the trimmed V and J ends, which lost 0 bases and 2 bases, there was a span of 7 bases. The CDR3 extends over 14 amino acids. CDR1 is MNHEY, CDR2 SMNVEV, per germline (reference sequence). This CDR3 reads CASSLSRRNTEAFF. The CDR3 bases are TGTGCCAGCAGTTTATCGAGGAGAAACACTGAAGCTTTCTTT.

The DNA of the CDR3 is TGTGCCAGCAGCGTCGACAGGCAAGAGACCCAGTACTTC. This encodes CASSVDRQETQYF. The genes are TRBV12-3 or TRBV12-4 and TRBJ2-5; tentative D call: TRBD1 (6 bases). The CDR3 has 13 residues. Trimming took off 6 bases at V and 2 bases at J, with 10 bases between the two ends.

The chain is built from TRBV29-1 and TRBJ2-1; possible D gene TRBD2, 5 bases. CDR3 length: 12 residues. Trimming took 2 bases from V and 10 from J, leaving 12 bases between them. Germline V CDR1 and CDR2: SQVTM, ANQGSEA. The CDR3 coding sequence is TGCAGCGTTGAATTACTCAGGAGGGAGCAGTTCTTC. Amino acid sequence: CSVELLRREQFF.

The rearrangement uses TRBV4-2 and TRBJ2-6; maybe TRBD1 (5 bases). There are 15 residues in the CDR3. Trimming took off 3 bases at V and 2 bases at J, with 8 bases between the two ends. Germline lookup yields CDR1 LGHNA and CDR2 YNFKEQ. CDR3 sequence reads: CASSQQGTGANVLTF. Written as DNA, the CDR3 is TGTGCCAGCAGCCAGCAGGGAACTGGGGCCAACGTCCTGACTTTC.

The J gene is TRBJ2-1, the V gene TRBV19; TRBD2 is a possible D gene (6 bases). Trimming pared 7 bases from V and 4 bases from J, leaving 11 bases between. This CDR3 comprises 13 residues. CDR1 and CDR2 (germline): LNHDA, SQIVND (reference sequence). The CDR3 loop reads CASMGGTYNEQFF. DNA of the CDR3: TGTGCCAGTATGGGCGGGACTTACAATGAGCAGTTCTTC.

This clone was detected a few times. The rearrangement joins TRBV4-1 to TRBJ1-4; 11 nucleotides match TRBD1. V lost 0 bases, J lost 7 bases, and 7 bases stayed unmatched. Germline V gene sequence: CDR1 MGHRA, CDR2 YSYEKL. The CDR3 has 17 amino acids. CDR3 sequence: CASSQDWTGGGGEKLFF. The CDR3 region has the DNA TGCGCCAGCAGCCAAGATTGGACAGGGGGCGGTGGTGAAAAACTGTTTTTT.

The chain is built from TRBV2 and TRBJ1-2, with 11 bases identical to TRBD1. The CDR3 covers 15 residues. The V gene's germline CDR1 is SNHLY and CDR2 FYNNEI. V trimming: 4 bases; J trimming: 7 bases; junction bases outside the gene matches: 8. The CDR3 sequence is CASSGPDRGQFGYTF. CDR3 bases: TGTGCCAGCAGTGGACCGGACAGGGGGCAGTTTGGCTACACCTTC. Using reference TRBV2 and TRBJ1-2 for the parts outside the CDR3, the full variable domain is EPEVTQTPSHQVTQMGQEVILRCVPISNHLYFYWYRQILGQKVEFLVSFYNNEISEKSEIFDDQFSVERPDGSNFTLKIRSTKLEDSAMYFCASSGPDRGQFGYTFGSGTRLTVV.

The count of this clone is one. The rearrangement links TRBV7-2 to TRBJ2-1; 8 bases are a match to TRBD2. V was pared by 10 bases and J by 5 bases, with 10 bases of the junction left unmatched. The CDR3 is 14 residues long. In germline, CDR1 is SGHTA, CDR2 FQGNSA. The CDR3 protein is CANSPSGSNNEQFF. As DNA, the CDR3 is TGTGCCAATTCACCCAGCGGGAGCAACAATGAGCAGTTCTTC.

The chain has TRBV5-8 and TRBJ1-1, with 7 bases aligning to TRBD1. The CDR3 runs 15 residues. Germline V lookup: CDR1 SGHTS, CDR2 YDEGEE. V shed 4 bases, J shed 2 bases, and the junction held 8 bases outside the gene matches. The CDR3 is CASSHPGQANTEAFF. The CDR3 bases are TGTGCCAGCAGCCATCCCGGACAGGCTAACACTGAAGCTTTCTTT. Full variable domain (rest looked up from reference TRBV5-8 and TRBJ1-1): EAGVTQSPTHLIKTRGQQATLRCSPISGHTSVYWYQQALGLGLQFLLWYDEGEERNRGNFPPRFSGRQFPNYSSELNVNALELEDSALYLCASSHPGQANTEAFFGQGTRLTVV.

The CDR3 DNA sequence: TGTGCCAGCACCATCGACAGGGGCTATGGCTACACCTTC. It translates to CASTIDRGYGYTF. This rearrangement joins TRBV12-3 or TRBV12-4 to TRBJ1-2; 8 bases are shared with TRBD1. V was pared by 7 bases and J by 4 bases, with 5 bases of the junction left unmatched. The CDR3 runs to 13 residues.